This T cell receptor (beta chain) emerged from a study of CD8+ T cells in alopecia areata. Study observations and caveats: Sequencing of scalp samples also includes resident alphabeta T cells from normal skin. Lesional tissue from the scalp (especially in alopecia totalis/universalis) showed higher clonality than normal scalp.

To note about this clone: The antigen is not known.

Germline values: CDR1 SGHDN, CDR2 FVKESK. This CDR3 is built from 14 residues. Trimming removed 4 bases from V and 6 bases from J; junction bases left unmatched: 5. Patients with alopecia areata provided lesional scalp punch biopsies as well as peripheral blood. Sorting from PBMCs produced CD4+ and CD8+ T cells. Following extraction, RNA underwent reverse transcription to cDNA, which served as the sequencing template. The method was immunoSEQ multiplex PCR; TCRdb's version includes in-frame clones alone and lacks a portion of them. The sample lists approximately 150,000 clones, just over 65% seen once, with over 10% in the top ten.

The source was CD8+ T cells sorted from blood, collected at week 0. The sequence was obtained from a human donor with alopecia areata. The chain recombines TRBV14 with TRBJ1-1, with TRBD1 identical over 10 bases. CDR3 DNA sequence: TGTGCCAGCAGCCTCCGACAGGGGGCTTCTGAAGCTTTCTTT. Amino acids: CASSLRQGASEAFF.